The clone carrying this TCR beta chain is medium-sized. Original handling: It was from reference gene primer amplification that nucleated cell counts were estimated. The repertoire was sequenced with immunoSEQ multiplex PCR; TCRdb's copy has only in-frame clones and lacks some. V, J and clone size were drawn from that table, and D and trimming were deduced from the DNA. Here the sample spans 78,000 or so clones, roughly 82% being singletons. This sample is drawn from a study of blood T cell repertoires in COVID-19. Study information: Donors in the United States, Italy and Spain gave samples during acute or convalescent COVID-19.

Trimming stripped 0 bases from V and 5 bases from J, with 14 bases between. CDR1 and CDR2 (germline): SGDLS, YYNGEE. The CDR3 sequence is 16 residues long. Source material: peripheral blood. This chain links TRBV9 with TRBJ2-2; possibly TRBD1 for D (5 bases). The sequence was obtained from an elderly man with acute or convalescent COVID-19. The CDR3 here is CASSVEGTGNTGELFF. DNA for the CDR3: TGTGCCAGCAGCGTAGAAGGTACAGGAAATACCGGGGAGCTGTTTTTT.